A selection of T cell receptor beta chains follows, all from one sample in a study of cytomegalovirus exposure and HLA in healthy donors. Assay used: immunoSEQ multiplex PCR; TCRdb lists only in-frame clones, some missing. This sample has 110,000 or so clones, with 90% to 96% found just once. Source material: PBMCs. These receptors were obtained from a woman aged 18-29 years in good health and CMV-seronegative. Both conserved end residues are part of each CDR3. A D gene is named only where the DNA matches it firmly. The size of a clone is reported for some rows only, either as once, few or many, or as a class for expanded clones.

-,TRBD1,TRBJ2-7,TRBV18,CASSGQAGSVYEQYF,TGTGCCAGCTCCGGACAGGCCGGGTCCGTCTACGAGCAGTACTTC
-,TRBD1,TRBJ1-1,TRBV11-2,CASSADRVGTEAFF,TGTGCCAGCAGCGCGGACAGGGTGGGAACTGAAGCTTTCTTT
-,TRBD1,TRBJ2-5,TRBV18,CASSPTGQETQYF,TGTGCCAGCTCGCCGACAGGGCAAGAGACCCAGTACTTC
-,-,TRBJ2-1,TRBV18,CASSLNSYNEQFF,TGTGCCAGCTCCCTTAACTCCTACAATGAGCAGTTCTTC
-,TRBD1,TRBJ2-7,TRBV7-9,CASSPGTVNNEQYF,TGTGCCAGCAGCCCCGGGACAGTTAATAACGAGCAGTACTTC
-,-,TRBJ2-1,TRBV7-7,CASSATTGWGDEQFF,TGTGCCAGCAGCGCAACGACAGGCTGGGGTGATGAGCAGTTCTTC
-,-,TRBJ2-7,TRBV28,CASTGAYEQYF,TGTGCCAGCACAGGGGCCTACGAGCAGTACTTC
-,-,TRBJ1-4,TRBV4-1,CASSQDGLSFGKLFF,TGCGCCAGCAGCCAAGACGGACTAAGCTTTGGGAAACTGTTTTTT
-,TRBD2,TRBJ2-5,TRBV6-1,CASSGWTSGGDRWETQYF,TGTGCCAGCAGTGGCTGGACTAGCGGGGGAGATCGTTGGGAGACCCAGTACTTC
few,-,TRBJ2-1,TRBV19,CASSRGVGAIRHNEQFF,TGTGCCAGTAGTCGGGGTGTGGGGGCCATTCGCCACAATGAGCAGTTCTTC
-,TRBD1,TRBJ2-5,TRBV29-1,CSYLSPQGVGETQYF,TGCAGCTACCTATCTCCGCAGGGGGTTGGAGAGACCCAGTACTTC
-,TRBD2,TRBJ2-7,TRBV27,CASSLDGLAGSYEQYF,TGTGCCAGCAGTTTGGACGGACTAGCGGGATCCTACGAGCAGTACTTC
-,TRBD2,TRBJ2-7,TRBV6-6,CASSTSGGKYEQYF,TGTGCCAGCAGCACTAGCGGGGGGAAGTACGAGCAGTACTTC
-,-,TRBJ1-2,TRBV29-1,CSVESPLDSYGYTF,TGCAGCGTTGAAAGCCCCCTCGACAGCTATGGCTACACCTTC
-,-,TRBJ2-2,TRBV18,CASSHYYRGGDTGELFF,TGTGCCAGCTCACACTACTATCGCGGGGGCGACACCGGGGAGCTGTTTTTT
-,-,TRBJ2-3,TRBV19,CASSLPGGTDTQYF,TGTGCCAGTAGTCTCCCAGGAGGTACAGATACGCAGTATTTT
-,-,TRBJ2-5,TRBV27,CASKMAGQETQYF,TGTGCCAGCAAGATGGCGGGTCAAGAGACCCAGTACTTC
-,-,TRBJ2-7,TRBV9,CASSVAGAHEQYF,TGTGCCAGCAGCGTAGCCGGAGCCCACGAGCAGTACTTC
-,TRBD2,TRBJ2-5,TRBV6-5,CASSQNGGYQETQYF,TGTGCCAGCAGTCAAAACGGGGGGTACCAAGAGACCCAGTACTTC
-,-,TRBJ1-6,TRBV19,CASIAVSPLHF,TGTGCCAGTATTGCGGTTTCACCCCTCCACTTT
-,-,TRBJ1-5,TRBV5-6,CASILTKGGNGNQPQHF,TGTGCCAGCATACTAACAAAGGGAGGGAACGGCAATCAGCCCCAGCATTTT
-,TRBD1,TRBJ2-1,TRBV4-2,CASSPRTGKDEQFF,TGTGCCAGCAGCCCCCGGACAGGGAAGGATGAGCAGTTCTTC
-,-,TRBJ2-1,TRBV29-1,CSVDFHPSEQFF,TGCAGCGTTGATTTCCACCCGAGTGAGCAGTTCTTC
-,-,TRBJ2-7,TRBV10-2,CASSEAATSTYEQYF,TGCGCCAGCAGTGAGGCGGCAACTAGCACCTACGAGCAGTACTTC
once,-,TRBJ2-3,TRBV13,CASSLSTDTQYF,TGTGCCAGCAGCCTGAGCACAGATACGCAGTATTTT
-,-,TRBJ1-2,TRBV9,CASSPGFRSTIYYGYTF,TGTGCCAGCAGCCCAGGGTTTAGGTCAACTATATACTATGGCTACACCTTC
-,TRBD1,TRBJ2-7,TRBV5-1,CASSEQGDSYEQYF,TGCGCCAGCAGCGAACAGGGGGACTCCTACGAGCAGTACTTC
-,-,TRBJ1-6,TRBV5-8,CASSPKAGINSPLHF,TGTGCCAGCAGTCCCAAGGCCGGGATTAATTCACCCCTCCACTTT
-,TRBD1,TRBJ2-7,TRBV28,CASSFQPEGTGDPLSSYEQYF,TGTGCCAGCAGTTTTCAACCCGAGGGGACAGGCGATCCTTTGAGCTCCTACGAGCAGTACTTC
-,-,TRBJ1-6,TRBV4-1,CASSPGAATSYNSPLHF,TGCGCCAGCAGCCCTGGGGCAGCGACCTCCTATAATTCACCCCTCCACTTT
-,-,TRBJ1-6,TRBV15,CATSRDTPGKNSPLHF,TGTGCCACCAGCAGAGATACGCCAGGGAAAAATTCACCCCTCCACTTT
-,-,TRBJ1-2,TRBV9,CASSVTPEVLANYGYTF,TGTGCCAGCAGCGTAACCCCGGAGGTCTTAGCTAACTATGGCTACACCTTC
-,-,TRBJ2-7,TRBV7-2,CASSTSGAASYEQYF,TGTGCCAGCAGCACCTCAGGGGCTGCTTCCTACGAGCAGTACTTC
-,-,TRBJ1-6,TRBV7-9,CASSLVLTGSPLHF,TGTGCCAGCAGCTTAGTCTTAACTGGTTCACCCCTCCACTTT
-,-,TRBJ2-3,TRBV7-2,CASSSRTEADTQYF,TGTGCCAGCAGCTCAAGGACGGAGGCAGATACGCAGTATTTT
-,-,TRBJ2-1,TRBV2,CASSEDGLPYNEQFF,TGTGCCAGCAGTGAAGATGGACTCCCTTACAATGAGCAGTTCTTC
-,TRBD2,TRBJ2-5,TRBV29-1,CSVAFSSGDETQYF,TGCAGCGTTGCCTTTTCTAGCGGGGATGAGACCCAGTACTTC
-,TRBD1,TRBJ1-1,TRBV19,CASSSPGQMTNTEAFF,TGTGCCAGTAGTAGCCCGGGACAGATGACGAACACTGAAGCTTTCTTT
-,TRBD1,TRBJ2-2,TRBV28,CASTDRGRAPGELFF,TGTGCCAGCACAGACAGGGGACGGGCTCCCGGGGAGCTGTTTTTT
-,TRBD2,TRBJ2-3,TRBV18,CASSRGLAGATDTQYF,TGTGCCAGCTCACGTGGACTAGCGGGGGCCACAGATACGCAGTATTTT